The present TCR beta chain was sequenced within a study of T-cell reconstitution after alpha-beta-depleted transplantation in children. CDR3 size: 14 residues. Trimming stripped 7 bases from V and 0 bases from J, with 9 bases between. The TCRbeta library was prepared with unique molecular identifiers. TCRdb ran MiXCR on the PCR reads and lists one entry per CDR3 protein. The table shows 250,000 or so distinct CDR3 sequences, with 20% to 30% occurring only once. In its sample, this clonotype was seen a few times. V is TRBV12-3 or TRBV12-4 and J is TRBJ1-4, with unresolved D. The sequence was obtained from a female patient younger than 10 who had a stem cell transplant for congenital amegakaryocytic thrombocytopenia, so the T cells may come from the graft donor. The sequences come from PBMCs, mostly from graft donor cells, collected 360 days after TCRalphabeta/CD19-depleted stem cell transplant. For the CDR3, the DNA is TGTGCCAGCACCGACTATGCAACTAATGAAAAACTGTTTTTT. It encodes CASTDYATNEKLFF.